Included here is one TCR beta chain sequence, with context. Original processing notes: The assay estimated nucleated cells by amplifying reference gene primers. Using immunoSEQ multiplex PCR, the repertoire was profiled, and TCRdb retains in-frame clones only, with some absent. V and J calls and clone size are as listed in that table; D and trimming were resolved from the DNA. This table has 310,000 or so clones, approximately 88% appearing once. The CDR3 loop spans 16 amino acids. Germline trimming cut 5 bases from V and 3 bases from J; bases unmatched to any gene: 7. Per germline, CDR1 SGHAT and CDR2 FQNNGV. The sample comes from a study of blood T cell repertoires in COVID-19. Turning to the study itself: Nucleic acid was either cDNA or gDNA, and it came from T cells, B-cell-depleted T cells, or PBMCs.

The rearrangement joins TRBV11-2 to TRBJ2-1, with 10 positions matching TRBD2. Material for sequencing was peripheral blood. The source of this sequence is a man between 18 and 29 years old who had recovered from COVID-19. In nucleotides, the CDR3 is TGTGCCAGCAGCCTGCAGCGGGAGGGATTCTACAATGAGCAGTTCTTC. As protein: CASSLQREGFYNEQFF.